A selection of T cell receptor beta chains follows, all from one sample in a study of Graves' ophthalmopathy and Graves' hyperthyroidism. MiXCR, run by TCRdb on the multiplex PCR reads, gives a single entry per CDR3 protein. Among around 1,200,000 distinct CDR3 sequences listed, about two fifths were seen once. Sequencing was performed on peripheral blood or thyroid tissue (not recorded which). The origin of the receptors is an adult man with Graves' hyperthyroidism. Both conserved end residues are part of each CDR3. The D gene is left open where the match is weak. Rows give clone size only sometimes, using once, few, many, or a class for an expanded clone.

v_call: TRBV6-6; clone_size: -; j_call: TRBJ1-6; d_call: TRBD1; cdr3_aa: CASSAPGGLNFALHF; cdr3_nt: TGTGCCAGCAGTGCCCCAGGGGGACTTAATTTCGCCCTCCACTTT
v_call: TRBV4-3; clone_size: few; j_call: TRBJ2-5; d_call: -; cdr3_aa: CASSQDRHGGETQYF; cdr3_nt: TGCGCCAGCAGCCAAGATAGGCATGGTGGAGAGACCCAGTACTTC
v_call: TRBV7-2; clone_size: many; j_call: TRBJ1-6; d_call: -; cdr3_aa: CASSSHREYSPLHF; cdr3_nt: TGTGCCAGCAGCTCTCACAGGGAATATTCACCCCTCCACTTT
v_call: TRBV4-2; clone_size: many; j_call: TRBJ1-2; d_call: -; cdr3_aa: CASSQAAILGAIYGYTF; cdr3_nt: TGTGCCAGCAGCCAAGCTGCTATCTTGGGGGCGATCTATGGCTACACCTTC
v_call: TRBV2; clone_size: few; j_call: TRBJ1-5; d_call: -; cdr3_aa: CASTGGRQAPDQPQHF; cdr3_nt: TGTGCCAGTACGGGGGGTCGGCAGGCCCCTGATCAGCCCCAGCATTTT
v_call: TRBV5-1; clone_size: -; j_call: TRBJ2-7; d_call: TRBD1; cdr3_aa: CASSLEGTGVVEQYF; cdr3_nt: TGCGCCAGCAGCTTGGAGGGGACAGGGGTTGTAGAGCAGTACTTC
v_call: TRBV7-2; clone_size: many; j_call: TRBJ2-7; d_call: -; cdr3_aa: CASSLGSSEYEQYF; cdr3_nt: TGTGCCAGCAGCTTAGGATCTAGCGAGTACGAGCAGTACTTC
v_call: TRBV7-9; clone_size: many; j_call: TRBJ2-7; d_call: -; cdr3_aa: CASSATSYEQYF; cdr3_nt: TGTGCCAGCAGCGCAACCTCCTACGAGCAGTACTTC
v_call: TRBV25-1; clone_size: many; j_call: TRBJ2-2; d_call: TRBD1; cdr3_aa: CASSEDSGQVYTGELFF; cdr3_nt: TGTGCCAGCAGTGAAGACTCGGGACAGGTCTACACCGGGGAGCTGTTTTTT
v_call: TRBV3-1; clone_size: few; j_call: TRBJ1-1; d_call: -; cdr3_aa: CASSQAGDEAFF; cdr3_nt: TGTGCCAGCAGCCAAGCCGGGGATGAAGCTTTCTTT
v_call: TRBV10-2; clone_size: -; j_call: TRBJ1-2; d_call: TRBD1; cdr3_aa: CASSAKTGGTRGYTF; cdr3_nt: TGCGCCAGCAGTGCTAAGACAGGGGGGACGCGTGGCTACACCTTC
v_call: TRBV20-1; clone_size: -; j_call: TRBJ2-6; d_call: -; cdr3_aa: CSESTAGLGANVLTF; cdr3_nt: TGCAGTGAGTCGACGGCGGGATTAGGGGCCAACGTCCTGACTTTC
v_call: TRBV12-3/TRBV12-4; clone_size: many; j_call: TRBJ2-2; d_call: -; cdr3_aa: CASSSGTGELFF; cdr3_nt: TGTGCCAGCAGCTCCGGCACCGGGGAGCTGTTTTTT
v_call: TRBV12-3/TRBV12-4; clone_size: many; j_call: TRBJ1-5; d_call: -; cdr3_aa: CASSKRGGYQPQHF; cdr3_nt: TGTGCCAGCAGTAAGCGCGGGGGTTACCAGCCCCAGCATTTT
v_call: TRBV4-2; clone_size: -; j_call: TRBJ2-7; d_call: -; cdr3_aa: CASSQGDPIYEQYF; cdr3_nt: TGTGCCAGCAGCCAAGGGGACCCTATCTACGAGCAGTACTTC
v_call: TRBV6-6; clone_size: few; j_call: TRBJ1-5; d_call: TRBD1; cdr3_aa: CASKDRALLRQPQHF; cdr3_nt: TGTGCCAGCAAGGACAGGGCCCTATTACGACAGCCCCAGCATTTT
v_call: TRBV29-1; clone_size: many; j_call: TRBJ2-7; d_call: -; cdr3_aa: CSVESASEQYF; cdr3_nt: TGCAGCGTTGAATCTGCGAGCGAGCAGTACTTC
v_call: TRBV5-8; clone_size: many; j_call: TRBJ2-2; d_call: -; cdr3_aa: CASSQWDTGELFF; cdr3_nt: TGTGCCAGCAGCCAGTGGGACACCGGGGAGCTGTTTTTT
v_call: TRBV19; clone_size: many; j_call: TRBJ2-7; d_call: -; cdr3_aa: CASSFGVNYEQYF; cdr3_nt: TGTGCCAGTAGTTTTGGGGTAAACTACGAGCAGTACTTC
v_call: TRBV20-1; clone_size: -; j_call: TRBJ2-5; d_call: TRBD2; cdr3_aa: CSATTSGERWTQYF; cdr3_nt: TGCAGTGCTACGACTAGCGGGGAAAGGTGGACGCAGTACTTC
v_call: TRBV25-1; clone_size: once; j_call: TRBJ2-7; d_call: TRBD2; cdr3_aa: CASRTLAGGLVEHYF; cdr3_nt: TGTGCCAGCAGGACCCTAGCGGGAGGGCTGGTCGAGCATTACTTC
v_call: TRBV27; clone_size: once; j_call: TRBJ1-1; d_call: -; cdr3_aa: CASSLNGGTEAFF; cdr3_nt: TGTGCCAGCAGTTTAAATGGGGGCACTGAAGCTTTCTTT
v_call: TRBV7-8; clone_size: many; j_call: TRBJ1-1; d_call: -; cdr3_aa: CASTPPISNTEAFF; cdr3_nt: TGTGCCAGCACACCCCCCATTTCGAACACTGAAGCTTTCTTT
v_call: TRBV28; clone_size: -; j_call: TRBJ1-2; d_call: -; cdr3_aa: CASITASPHYGYTF; cdr3_nt: TGTGCCAGCATCACAGCGTCACCGCACTATGGCTACACCTTC
v_call: TRBV29-1; clone_size: -; j_call: TRBJ1-5; d_call: -; cdr3_aa: CSVGTSGGKETQHF; cdr3_nt: TGCAGCGTCGGGACTAGCGGGGGGAAAGAGACCCAGCATTTT
v_call: TRBV7-2; clone_size: many; j_call: TRBJ2-7; d_call: TRBD1; cdr3_aa: CASSFRSDRGYYEQYF; cdr3_nt: TGTGCCAGCAGCTTCCGGAGCGACAGGGGGTACTACGAGCAGTACTTC
v_call: TRBV11-2; clone_size: -; j_call: TRBJ2-2; d_call: -; cdr3_aa: CASSFRAGPNTGELFF; cdr3_nt: TGTGCCAGCAGCTTTCGGGCGGGACCGAACACCGGGGAGCTGTTTTTT
v_call: TRBV5-6; clone_size: -; j_call: TRBJ2-7; d_call: TRBD1; cdr3_aa: CASEGTGSDEQYF; cdr3_nt: TGTGCCAGCGAAGGGACAGGGTCGGACGAGCAGTACTTC
v_call: TRBV7-2; clone_size: many; j_call: TRBJ1-1; d_call: -; cdr3_aa: CASSLGRAGAEAFF; cdr3_nt: TGTGCCAGCAGCCTAGGGAGAGCGGGCGCTGAAGCTTTCTTT
v_call: TRBV6-5; clone_size: -; j_call: TRBJ2-1; d_call: -; cdr3_aa: CATGGSYNEQFF; cdr3_nt: TGTGCCACGGGCGGGTCCTACAATGAGCAGTTCTTC
v_call: TRBV7-2; clone_size: many; j_call: TRBJ2-7; d_call: -; cdr3_aa: CASSLDYGGSYEQYF; cdr3_nt: TGTGCCAGCAGCTTAGACTATGGGGGCTCCTACGAGCAGTACTTC
v_call: TRBV12-3/TRBV12-4; clone_size: -; j_call: TRBJ2-7; d_call: -; cdr3_aa: CASSVRESYEQYF; cdr3_nt: TGTGCCAGCAGTGTACGGGAGAGCTACGAGCAGTACTTC
v_call: TRBV7-2; clone_size: -; j_call: TRBJ1-2; d_call: -; cdr3_aa: CASSSGTPEGGSYGYTF; cdr3_nt: TGTGCCAGCAGCTCCGGGACTCCAGAGGGGGGTTCTTATGGCTACACCTTC